Each of the 16 T cell receptor beta chains below was sequenced from the same sample in a study of vaccination and CD4 T cells after COVID-19. Treatment: approximately nine-day PBMC culture with coronavirus spike peptide pools or control peptides (ViraFEST assay). It was before the COVID-19 pandemic (2011-2018) that the unexposed donor's CD4+ T cells were collected. Antigen specificity for these receptors is unknown. At the Johns Hopkins FTIC core, DNA taken from cultured CD4+ T cells was sequenced by way of the Oncomine TCR Beta short-read assay. Using the QIAamp micro DNA kit, genomic DNA was extracted from the CD4+ T cells that had been cultured. One entry per CDR3 protein results from TCRdb running MiXCR on the PCR reads. This sample has about 9,300 distinct CDR3 sequences, with less than 40% found just once. Specimen: CD4+ T cells from blood, cultured in vitro. These receptors all come from a human donor in good health.

The chain links TRBV2 to TRBJ2-1; 7 bases fit TRBD2. Trimming removed 2 bases from V and 9 bases from J; junction bases left unmatched: 10. Germline V gene sequence: CDR1 SNHLY, CDR2 FYNNEI. There are 15 residues in the CDR3. The CDR3 reads CASSESGGWGGEQFF. DNA of the CDR3: TGTGCCAGCAGTGAATCGGGGGGATGGGGGGGTGAGCAGTTCTTC.

The CDR3 protein is CASSLWRAVGEQYF. In nucleotides, the CDR3 is TGTGCCAGCAGTTTATGGCGGGCAGTAGGGGAGCAGTACTTC. The rearrangement uses TRBV28 and TRBJ2-7; D is possibly TRBD2 (5 bases). The length of the CDR3 is 14 residues. The V end was cut by 0 bases, the J end by 7 bases, with 13 bases between. Per germline, CDR1 MDHEN and CDR2 SYDVKM.

This clonotype was counted only a few times. The genes are TRBV6-2 or TRBV6-3 and TRBJ1-1; D gene ambiguous. The germline V and J ends were trimmed by 6 bases and 0 bases, with 8 bases remaining between them. CDR3 size: 13 residues. Per germline, CDR1 MNHEY and CDR2 SVGEGT. CDR3: CASRTQMNTEAFF. CDR3 DNA: TGTGCCAGCAGGACCCAAATGAACACTGAAGCTTTCTTT.

V gene TRBV19 combines with J gene TRBJ2-2; D could derive from TRBD1 or TRBD2 (5 bases each). Germline V lookup: CDR1 LNHDA, CDR2 SQIVND (reference sequence). This CDR3 region has 16 residues. The V and J ends lost 3 bases and 6 bases respectively, with 17 bases between them. The CDR3 DNA sequence: TGTGCCAGTAGTATGAGGGCAGGAGAAGGGGCCGGGGAGCTGTTTTTT. It specifies CASSMRAGEGAGELFF. The whole variable domain, remainder taken from reference TRBV19 and TRBJ2-2, is DGGITQSPKYLFRKEGQNVTLSCEQNLNHDAMYWYRQDPGQGLRLIYYSQIVNDFQKGDIAEGYSVSREKKESFPLTVTSAQKNPTAFYLCASSMRAGEGAGELFFGEGSRLTVL.

The V gene is TRBV20-1, the J gene TRBJ1-5; D ambiguous. Germline-derived CDR1 and CDR2 are DFQATT and SNEGSKA (reference sequence). There are 12 residues in the CDR3. V was shortened by 6 bases and J by 4 bases, with 10 bases between the two germline ends. CDR3 bases: TGCAGTGCGAGCGTCGTAAATCAGCCCCAGCATTTT. Protein sequence: CSASVVNQPQHF.

J is TRBJ1-2 and V is TRBV6-2 or TRBV6-3; no clear D. The ends were cut back, 2 bases at V and 2 bases at J, with 9 bases in the middle. Germline V lookup: CDR1 MNHEY, CDR2 SVGEGT. This CDR3 has 14 amino acids. This chain's CDR3 is CASSYPQANYGYTF. CDR3 nucleotides: TGTGCCAGCAGTTACCCCCAGGCGAACTATGGCTACACCTTC.

The chain couples TRBV20-1 to TRBJ2-7, with 9 bases identical to TRBD2. Germline assignment: CDR1 DFQATT and CDR2 SNEGSKA (reference sequence). This CDR3 spans 12 amino acids. Trimming cost V 6 bases and J 6 bases; bases outside gene matches: 6. In DNA, the CDR3 is TGCAGTGCCCAAATAGCGGGAGTCGAGCAGTACTTC. Protein product: CSAQIAGVEQYF.

The chain carries TRBV28 and TRBJ1-2, with D hard to call. The germline V gene has CDR1 MDHEN and CDR2 SYDVKM. V was pared by 4 bases and J by 7 bases, with 16 bases between. The CDR3 has 14 residues. DNA of the CDR3: TGTGCCAGCAGTTACCCCCCCGCGGGGAGTGGCTACACCTTC. Translation: CASSYPPAGSGYTF.

This clonotype was detected only a few times. One end of the junction fails to match germline, which may point to a read error. This chain connects TRBV20-1 to TRBJ1-1; D perhaps matches TRBD1 (6 bases). CDR3 size: 9 residues. Germline loops: CDR1 DFQATT, CDR2 SNEGSKA (reference sequence). CDR3 in amino acids: CSAEGGVVF. The CDR3 DNA reads as TGCAGTGCTGAGGGGGGCGTGGTCTTT.

The chain recombines TRBV6-2 or TRBV6-3 with TRBJ2-1, with 8 bases lining up with TRBD1. Germline V gene lookup returns CDR1 MNHEY and CDR2 SVGEGT. This CDR3 has 15 amino acids. With 6 bases clipped from V and 1 base from J, the junction kept 5 bases outside the gene matches. The CDR3 DNA sequence: TGTGCCAGCAGAGTAACAGGGGGGTCCTACAATGAGCAGTTCTTC. Protein: CASRVTGGSYNEQFF.

This chain uses TRBV27 with TRBJ2-1; 7 positions match TRBD1. The germline gives CDR1 MNHEY, CDR2 SMNVEV (reference sequence). The CDR3 is 15 amino acids. Trimming cost V 3 bases and J 2 bases; bases outside gene matches: 4. In nucleotides, the CDR3 is TGTGCCAGCAGTTTCGAAGGGACAGCCTACAATGAGCAGTTCTTC. It yields the protein CASSFEGTAYNEQFF.

This chain uses TRBV27 with TRBJ1-3, with unresolved D. Trimming cost V 5 bases and J 2 bases, with 10 bases left between them. The germline V gene encodes CDR1 MNHEY and CDR2 SMNVEV (reference sequence). The CDR3 is made up of 14 amino acids. This CDR3 reads CASSETNPGNTIYF. The CDR3 DNA is TGTGCCAGCAGTGAGACAAACCCTGGAAACACCATATATTTT.

V gene TRBV7-2 combines with J gene TRBJ2-5; TRBD1 matches at 7 bases. V shed 1 base, J shed 5 bases, and the junction held 7 bases outside the gene matches. The V gene's germline CDR1 is SGHTA and CDR2 FQGNSA. The CDR3 consists of 15 residues. The CDR3 reads CASSLDRGGWETQYF. In DNA, the CDR3 is TGTGCCAGCAGCTTAGACAGGGGCGGTTGGGAGACCCAGTACTTC.

The table lists this clonotype with a few counts. This rearrangement joins TRBV6-5 to TRBJ1-1; 7 bases map to TRBD1. Trimming removed 4 bases from V and 10 bases from J; junction bases left unmatched: 3. Germline CDR1 is MNHEY and CDR2 is SVGAGI. CDR3 length: 11 amino acids. The CDR3 DNA reads TGTGCCAGCAGTTGGACAGGTAGAGCTTTCTTT. Its translation is CASSWTGRAFF.

This clonotype turned up a few times. This chain connects TRBV28 to TRBJ2-7, with 8 bases lining up with TRBD2. J was trimmed by 0 bases and V by 1 base; bases with no gene match: 5. CDR1 is MDHEN, CDR2 SYDVKM, per germline. This CDR3 has 16 residues. CDR3 DNA sequence: TGTGCCAGCAGTTTATTATCCAGCGGGAGCTCCTACGAGCAGTACTTC. This encodes CASSLLSSGSSYEQYF.

There are a few counts of this clonotype. The genes are TRBV6-4 and TRBJ2-2, with TRBD2 matching 7 bases. The CDR3 has 15 amino acids. The V and J ends lost 6 bases and 1 base, in that order; junction bases with no gene match: 5. Germline-derived CDR1 and CDR2 are MRHNA and SNTAGT. The CDR3: CASSGASGNTGELFF. As DNA, the CDR3 is TGTGCCAGCAGCGGAGCTAGCGGGAACACCGGGGAGCTGTTTTTT.